Shown below are 26 T cell receptor beta chains from a single sample sequenced in a study of T cells in Graves' hyperthyroidism and ophthalmopathy. RNA transcripts were the template for amplifying TCR beta CDR3 regions. Using the HTBI primer set, a first-round RT-PCR was run on the TCR CDR3. MiXCR, run by TCRdb on the multiplex PCR reads, gives a single entry per CDR3 protein. The table shows hundreds of thousands of distinct CDR3 sequences, with about 16% occurring only once. The sample comprised blood. The receptor source for this set is a man between 40 and 49 years old with Graves' hyperthyroidism.

The chain employs TRBV10-3 and TRBJ1-2, with no clear D. Deletions cut 8 bases from V and 3 bases from J, with 13 bases between. CDR1 and CDR2 (germline): ENHRY, SYGVKD. CDR3 length: 13 residues. CDR3 residues: CAIQPPGDYGYTF. The CDR3 nucleotides are TGTGCCATCCAGCCGCCGGGTGACTATGGCTACACCTTC.

The chain uses TRBV11-1 and TRBJ1-1, with a tentative D call TRBD1 (6 bases). The CDR3 is made up of 13 amino acids. Germline CDR1 and CDR2: SGHAT and FQDESV (reference sequence). V gave up 1 base and J gave up 7 bases, with 10 bases separating them. This CDR3 reads CASSLGRGLEAFF. As DNA, the CDR3 is TGTGCCAGCAGCTTAGGCAGGGGCCTTGAAGCTTTCTTT.

This clonotype was recorded many times. V gene TRBV5-1 combines with J gene TRBJ2-5; either TRBD1 or TRBD2 may supply D (6 bases each). The CDR3 totals 14 residues. Germline CDR1 SGHRS, CDR2 YFSETQ. Trimming removed 5 bases at V and 5 bases at J, with 16 bases between. In nucleotides, the CDR3 is TGCGCCAGCAGGAGATCGGGGGCGGGGGAGACCCAGTACTTC. As protein: CASRRSGAGETQYF. The complete variable domain, with remaining parts taken from reference TRBV5-1 and TRBJ2-5, reads KAGVTQTPRYLIKTRGQQVTLSCSPISGHRSVSWYQQTPGQGLQFLFEYFSETQRNKGNFPGRFSGRQFSNSRSEMNVSTLELGDSALYLCASRRSGAGETQYFGPGTRLLVL.

This clonotype was counted between two and nine times. The chain combines TRBV2 with TRBJ1-5, with unresolved D. CDR1 and CDR2 from the germline V gene are SNHLY and FYNNEI. V lost 8 bases to trimming and J lost 0 bases, with 8 bases between them. The CDR3 totals 13 residues. CDR3 amino acids: CASGSYSNQPQHF. The CDR3 DNA sequence: TGTGCCAGCGGCAGCTATAGCAATCAGCCCCAGCATTTT.

The chain carries TRBV7-2 and TRBJ2-1; D may match TRBD1 or TRBD2 (6 bases each). Per germline, CDR1 SGHTA and CDR2 FQGNSA. V lost 1 base, J lost 5 bases, and 15 bases lay in between. The length of the CDR3 is 16 residues. The CDR3 DNA reads as TGTGCCAGCAGCTTAGTACGTCGGGGGCTCCACAATGAGCAGTTCTTC. Translating gives CASSLVRRGLHNEQFF. Supplemented by reference TRBV7-2 and TRBJ2-1, the full variable domain reads GAGVSQSPSNKVTEKGKDVELRCDPISGHTALYWYRQSLGQGLEFLIYFQGNSAPDKSGLPSDRFSAERTGGSVSTLTIQRTQQEDSAVYLCASSLVRRGLHNEQFFGPGTRLTVL.

This clonotype was seen repeatedly, ten times or more. The chain carries TRBV2 and TRBJ1-1; 8 nucleotides align to TRBD1. The CDR3 runs 14 residues. Trimming took 7 bases from V and 4 from J; bases not matched to a gene: 8. The germline V gene encodes CDR1 SNHLY and CDR2 FYNNEI. The DNA of the CDR3 is TGTGCCAGCACCCCTGGACAGGGTGGCACTGAAGCTTTCTTT. Protein: CASTPGQGGTEAFF.

This clonotype was seen at least ten times. The DNA for the CDR3 is TGTGCCAGCAGCCCCTATCGGGGCGCGCAGTACTTC. Translation: CASSPYRGAQYF. The V gene is TRBV11-2, the J gene TRBJ2-7; the D call may be TRBD1 or TRBD2 (5 bases each). V lost 5 bases and J 9 bases, leaving 14 bases between the germline ends. CDR1 and CDR2 from the germline V gene are SGHAT and FQNNGV. This CDR3 is built from 12 residues.

In this sample, this clonotype turned up once. One end of the junction does not line up with germline, which may come from a read error. V is TRBV2 and J is TRBJ1-1; D perhaps matches TRBD1 (5 bases). Germline values: CDR1 SNHLY, CDR2 FYNNEI. CDR3 length equals 12 residues. CDR3 coding DNA: TGTGACAGCAGGGTGACGGCCACTGAAGCTTTCTTT. Residues: CDSRVTATEAFF.

The chain combines TRBV19 with TRBJ2-1; D is unclear. Germline CDR1 is LNHDA and CDR2 is SQIVND (reference sequence). The CDR3 has 14 residues. V was clipped by 6 bases and J by 6 bases, with 15 bases between them. CDR3 loop: CASSPRHLSNEQFF. The DNA of the CDR3 is TGTGCCAGTAGCCCCAGACATCTCAGCAATGAGCAGTTCTTC. The full variable domain, rest sourced from reference TRBV19 and TRBJ2-1, is DGGITQSPKYLFRKEGQNVTLSCEQNLNHDAMYWYRQDPGQGLRLIYYSQIVNDFQKGDIAEGYSVSREKKESFPLTVTSAQKNPTAFYLCASSPRHLSNEQFFGPGTRLTVL.

This clonotype appeared many times. The chain combines TRBV7-8 with TRBJ2-3; TRBD2 might be the D (6 bases). V lost 2 bases and J lost 0, with 9 bases in between. Looked up from germline, CDR1 is SGHVS and CDR2 is FQNEAQ. The CDR3 is 15 residues long. CDR3 in amino acids: CASSLIRGSTDTQYF. As DNA, the CDR3 is TGTGCCAGCAGCTTAATACGGGGGAGCACAGATACGCAGTATTTT.

Details on this clonotype: A much larger clone sits a single nucleotide away, making a read error possible. This chain links TRBV20-1 with TRBJ2-5; 9 positions agree with TRBD2. The V and J ends lost 0 bases and 4 bases, in that order; junction bases with no gene match: 6. Germline values: CDR1 DFQATT, CDR2 SNEGSKA (reference sequence). The CDR3 runs to 15 residues. The CDR3 reads CSARDPRGGRETQYF. The CDR3 coding sequence is TGCAGTGCTAGAGACCCGCGGGGGGGCCGAGAGACCCAGTACTTC.

This clonotype was counted only a few times. CDR3 sequence: CAARSGQPQHF. The CDR3 nucleotides are TGTGCCGCGCGATCGGGTCAGCCCCAGCATTTT. J is TRBJ1-5 and V is TRBV6-1; D unclear. The CDR3 spans 11 residues. Deletions cut 11 bases from V and 6 bases from J, with 11 bases between. Germline CDR1 and CDR2: MNHNS and SASEGT.

The chain uses TRBV20-1 and TRBJ1-1; 11 nucleotides match TRBD1. CDR1 is DFQATT, CDR2 SNEGSKA, per germline (reference sequence). V lost 2 bases and J lost 3; bases outside the gene matches: 11. This CDR3 has 17 amino acids. CDR3 sequence: CSARPLVGDRGDTEAFF. The DNA of the CDR3 is TGCAGTGCTAGACCCCTGGTAGGGGACAGGGGGGACACTGAAGCTTTCTTT.

The table lists this clonotype with many counts. CDR3 sequence (DNA): TGTGCCAGCAGCCAAGAATGGGGGGCGAACACTGAAGCTTTCTTT. It codes for CASSQEWGANTEAFF. This chain uses TRBV3-1 with TRBJ1-1, with D perhaps TRBD1 (6 bases). V lost 0 bases and J lost 1, with 9 bases in between. The CDR3 is 15 amino acids. Germline-derived CDR1 and CDR2 are LGHDT and YNNKEL (reference sequence).

This clonotype showed up many times. J is TRBJ2-5 and V is TRBV28; D remains ambiguous. Trimming pared 2 bases from V and 5 bases from J, leaving 12 bases between. The CDR3 is 14 residues long. Germline V CDR1 and CDR2: MDHEN, SYDVKM. For the CDR3, the DNA is TGTGCCAGCAGTTTAGGCCCGGGTTGGGAGACCCAGTACTTC. Translating gives CASSLGPGWETQYF.

This clonotype was seen many times. V gene TRBV5-1 combines with J gene TRBJ2-1; D is tentatively TRBD1 or TRBD2 (5 bases each). CDR1 SGHRS and CDR2 YFSETQ come from the germline V gene. V lost 5 bases and J lost 0, with 12 bases in between. The CDR3 length is 15 residues. The CDR3 sequence is CASRGTIRSYNEQFF. The CDR3 region has the DNA TGCGCCAGCAGGGGGACCATTCGCTCCTACAATGAGCAGTTCTTC.

This clonotype was recorded many times. The CDR3, as DNA: TGCGCCAGCAGCCGGGTATCTATCGAGACTTACGAGCAGTACTTC. Translation: CASSRVSIETYEQYF. This sequence joins TRBV5-1 and TRBJ2-7; no reliable D call. CDR3 length: 15 residues. With 4 bases removed from V and 4 bases from J, the gap between germline ends came to 18 bases. Looked up from germline, CDR1 is SGHRS and CDR2 is YFSETQ.

This clonotype was seen ten or more times. This chain links TRBV4-2 with TRBJ2-5; D perhaps matches TRBD1 (5 bases). This CDR3 spans 14 amino acids. V shed 1 base and J shed 1 base, with 7 bases lying between them. Germline CDR1 is LGHNA and CDR2 is YNFKEQ. Here the CDR3 DNA reads TGTGCCAGCAGCCAAGCTGACAGCCAAGAGACCCAGTACTTC. Its translation: CASSQADSQETQYF.

This clonotype appeared many times. The CDR3 DNA sequence: TGTGCCAGCGGACGGCGGGGCACTGAAGCTTTCTTT. Amino acid sequence: CASGRRGTEAFF. The V and J genes are TRBV2 and TRBJ1-1; D not resolved. This CDR3 region has 12 residues. Per the germline V gene, CDR1 is SNHLY and CDR2 is FYNNEI. Trimming stripped 8 bases from V and 4 bases from J, with 11 bases between.

This sequence joins TRBV27 and TRBJ2-7, with D uncertain. Germline loops: CDR1 MNHEY, CDR2 SMNVEV (reference sequence). V was shortened by 0 bases and J by 6 bases, with 12 bases between the two germline ends. The CDR3 is made up of 14 amino acids. In nucleotides, the CDR3 is TGTGCCAGCAGTTTATCCGTGGGTCCAGGCGAGCAGTACTTC. This translates into CASSLSVGPGEQYF.

A single count supports this clonotype. The chain employs TRBV9 and TRBJ1-1, with D perhaps TRBD1 (5 bases). The germline V and J ends were trimmed by 3 bases and 1 base, with 13 bases remaining between them. Germline V gene sequence: CDR1 SGDLS, CDR2 YYNGEE. The length of the CDR3 is 15 residues. CDR3 amino acids: CASSAVGRSNTEAFF. Here the CDR3 DNA reads TGTGCCAGCAGCGCGGTGGGACGGTCGAACACTGAAGCTTTCTTT.

This chain uses TRBV6-1 with TRBJ1-6, with TRBD1 identical over 9 bases. Germline V gives CDR1 MNHNS, CDR2 SASEGT. Trimming removed 7 bases from V and 5 bases from J; junction bases left unmatched: 3. The CDR3 runs 14 residues. The CDR3 spells CASIRDRDNSPLHF. The CDR3, as DNA: TGTGCCAGCATCCGGGACAGGGATAATTCACCCCTCCACTTT.

This clonotype was seen repeatedly, ten times or more. This chain links TRBV4-3 with TRBJ1-1; D may be TRBD1 (5 bases). This CDR3 has 12 amino acids. The V gene lost 2 bases and the J gene lost 11 bases, with 12 bases spanning the gap. Per germline, CDR1 LGHNA and CDR2 YSLEER. The CDR3 loop is CASSQNRQSAFF. CDR3 bases: TGCGCCAGCAGCCAAAACCGACAGTCTGCTTTCTTT.

Points on this clonotype: Being one base from a much bigger clone, this may be a read error. This rearrangement joins TRBV7-2 to TRBJ2-3; TRBD1 might be the D (5 bases). Germline V gene lookup returns CDR1 SGHTA and CDR2 FQGNSA. The CDR3 length is 14 residues. The ends were cut back, 5 bases at V and 6 bases at J, with 15 bases in the middle. The CDR3 sequence: CASSLDTGPDTQYF. CDR3 DNA sequence: TGTGCCAGCAGCCTGGACACCGGCCCCGATACGCAGTATTTT.

In this sample, this clonotype turned up a few times. This chain connects TRBV19 to TRBJ2-5, with a tentative D call TRBD2 (6 bases). The CDR3 spans 13 residues. Trimming took 10 bases from V and 5 from J, leaving 17 bases between them. Germline loops: CDR1 LNHDA, CDR2 SQIVND (reference sequence). CDR3: CATRDSGRETQYF. The CDR3 DNA sequence: TGTGCCACCCGGGACTCGGGGAGGGAGACCCAGTACTTC.

The chain's CDR3 is CASSFLEGTGTQPQHF. The CDR3 nucleotides are TGTGCCAGCAGCTTCCTGGAGGGTACAGGGACGCAGCCCCAGCATTTT. The J gene is TRBJ1-5, the V gene TRBV5-6; a possible D gene is TRBD1 (6 bases). The CDR3 totals 16 residues. Trimming removed 2 bases from V and 7 bases from J, with 19 bases in between. Germline CDR1 is SGHDT and CDR2 is YYEEEE.